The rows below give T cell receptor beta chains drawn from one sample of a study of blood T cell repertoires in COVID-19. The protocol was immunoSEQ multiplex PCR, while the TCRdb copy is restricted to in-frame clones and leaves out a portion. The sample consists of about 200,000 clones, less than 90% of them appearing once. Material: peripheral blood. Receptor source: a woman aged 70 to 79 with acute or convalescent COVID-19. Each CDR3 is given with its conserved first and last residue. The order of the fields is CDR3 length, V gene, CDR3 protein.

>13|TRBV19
CASMLAGADEQFF
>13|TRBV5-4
CASSPVRSYGYTF
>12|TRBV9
CASSVGSYGYTF
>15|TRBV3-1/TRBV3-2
CASSPSGPSSYEQYF
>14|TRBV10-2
CASSENGQLYGYTF
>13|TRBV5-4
CASSLVVRDTQYF
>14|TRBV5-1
CASSPQGGVTEAFF
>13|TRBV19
CASSIAGGYEQYF
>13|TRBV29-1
CSLLAGGTDTQYF
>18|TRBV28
CASSLTLTSGRASDTQYF
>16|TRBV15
CATSRSSGKTNEKLFF
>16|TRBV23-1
CASDPPTGTDNSPLHF
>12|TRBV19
CASRTQGNTIYF
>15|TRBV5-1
CASSVSGGNTGELFF
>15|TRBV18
CASSRAAGGVTEAFF
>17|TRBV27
CASSFGRTLQNNEKLFF
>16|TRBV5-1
CASSSQGQGTNEKLFF
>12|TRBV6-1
CASSESGYGYTF
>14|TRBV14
CASSRLAGQETQYF
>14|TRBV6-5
CASSIGLRGTEAFF
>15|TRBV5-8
CASSLVLWQGYGYTF
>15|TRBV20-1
CSASEPGLAANEQFF
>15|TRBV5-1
CASSLETGFREKLFF